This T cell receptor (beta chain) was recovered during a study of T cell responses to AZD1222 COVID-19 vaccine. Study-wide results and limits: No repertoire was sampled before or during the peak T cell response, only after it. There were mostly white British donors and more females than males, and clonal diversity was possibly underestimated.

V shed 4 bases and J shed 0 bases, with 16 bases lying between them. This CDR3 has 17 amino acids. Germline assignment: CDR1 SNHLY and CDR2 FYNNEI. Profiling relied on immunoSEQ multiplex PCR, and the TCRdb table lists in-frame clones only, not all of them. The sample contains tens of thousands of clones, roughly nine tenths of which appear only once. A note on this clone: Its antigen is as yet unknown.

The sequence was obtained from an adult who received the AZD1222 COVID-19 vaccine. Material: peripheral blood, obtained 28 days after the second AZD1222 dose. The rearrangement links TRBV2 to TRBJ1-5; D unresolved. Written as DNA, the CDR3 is TGTGCCAGCAGTGTGGACCCAAGACTATATAGCAATCAGCCCCAGCATTTT. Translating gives CASSVDPRLYSNQPQHF. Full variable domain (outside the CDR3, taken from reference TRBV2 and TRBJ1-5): EPEVTQTPSHQVTQMGQEVILRCVPISNHLYFYWYRQILGQKVEFLVSFYNNEISEKSEIFDDQFSVERPDGSNFTLKIRSTKLEDSAMYFCASSVDPRLYSNQPQHFGDGTRLSIL.